What follows are 4 T cell receptor beta chains derived from one specimen sequenced in a study of blood T cells in healthy people across ages. A second PCR of roughly 7 to 11 cycles used a sample-barcoded 5' primer and a J-beta primer mix. MiXCR, run by TCRdb on the 5' RACE reads, gives a single entry per CDR3 protein. This table holds over 1.5 million distinct CDR3 sequences, roughly 50% found once. The sequenced sample consisted of blood. These receptors all stem from a woman aged 40 to 50 in good health.

V usage is TRBV6-1 and J usage is TRBJ1-2; 9 bases match TRBD1. CDR1 and CDR2 from the germline V gene are MNHNS and SASEGT. J lost 4 bases, V lost 8 bases, and 5 bases had no gene match. The CDR3 is made up of 13 amino acids. CDR3 loop: CASVTGGVYGYTF. The CDR3, as DNA: TGTGCCAGCGTCACAGGGGGCGTCTATGGCTACACCTTC.

The rearrangement joins TRBV5-1 to TRBJ1-2, with D unclear. The length of the CDR3 is 15 residues. V was pared by 4 bases and J by 4 bases, with 17 bases between. Germline-derived CDR1 and CDR2 are SGHRS and YFSETQ. CDR3 amino acids: CASSAAYGRGYGYTF. CDR3 sequence (DNA): TGCGCCAGCAGCGCGGCATACGGACGAGGCTATGGCTACACCTTC.

The chain is built from TRBV20-1 and TRBJ1-5, with 7 bases aligning to TRBD1. The CDR3 loop spans 17 amino acids. From germline, CDR1 is DFQATT and CDR2 SNEGSKA (reference sequence). J gave up 6 bases and V 0 bases, and 14 bases lay outside the gene matches. CDR3 residues: CSARESAGGYRAQPQHF. As DNA, the CDR3 is TGCAGTGCTAGAGAGTCGGCAGGGGGATATAGGGCTCAGCCCCAGCATTTT.

V gene TRBV7-2 combines with J gene TRBJ2-5; the match to TRBD2 covers 11 bases. Germline CDR1 is SGHTA and CDR2 is FQGNSA. V shed 0 bases and J 5 bases; nucleotides not matched to a gene: 8. This CDR3 has 17 amino acids. In DNA form, the CDR3 reads TGTGCCAGCAGCTTAGCTCCGGGACTAGCGGTCCAGGAGACCCAGTACTTC. Translation: CASSLAPGLAVQETQYF.